This passage covers 8 T cell receptor beta chains from one sample sequenced in a study of response to subunit inactivated influenza vaccine (dated by TCRdb to 2016 to 2019). Libraries were prepared through RT-PCR. The sequencing machine was an Illumina HiSeq 2500. Clones were called with MiXCR by TCRdb after fastp trimmed the public reads at Q25, and only in-frame beta chains were retained. Entries that share a CDR3 protein sequence are merged under the most common genes and DNA. Recorded for this sample are about 620,000 distinct CDR3 sequences; around 11% of them occurred a single time. 8% to 13% of the sample is held by the ten biggest clonotypes. The same specimen was also included in a second study, on T cells expressing NK-cell markers. As described in the second report: TCR beta cDNA libraries were made by 5'RACE template switching that added a universal primer site and unique molecular identifiers.

Specimen: PBMCs from blood, collected on the day of vaccination. These receptors originate from a man aged 50 to 59 who received an inactivated influenza vaccine. Donor details come from another sample of the same person, matched by shared clones.

This chain joins TRBV15 and TRBJ2-7; D remains unclear. The germline V gene encodes CDR1 LNHNV and CDR2 YYDKDF (reference sequence). CDR3 length: 15 residues. Trimming left V 0 bases short and J 0 bases short, with 9 bases between. CDR3 bases: TGTGCCACCAGCAGAGATCAGGCGAGCTCCTACGAGCAGTACTTC. This translates into CATSRDQASSYEQYF.

This chain uses TRBV12-3 or TRBV12-4 with TRBJ2-3; D ambiguous. CDR3 size: 12 residues. Trimming left V 5 bases short and J 5 bases short, with 8 bases between. The CDR3 loop is CASSPPQDTQYF. The CDR3 DNA sequence: TGTGCCAGCAGTCCCCCCCAAGATACGCAGTATTTT.

The chain combines TRBV5-6 with TRBJ1-5; D may be TRBD1 (6 bases). Germline V CDR1 and CDR2: SGHDT, YYEEEE. The ends were cut back, 4 bases at V and 0 bases at J, with 8 bases in the middle. This CDR3 comprises 14 residues. The CDR3 DNA reads TGTGCCAGCAGCCGGACAGTTAGCAATCAGCCCCAGCATTTT. Protein product: CASSRTVSNQPQHF.

This clonotype was observed a handful of times. The chain has TRBV4-2 and TRBJ2-7, with D perhaps TRBD1 or TRBD2 (5 bases each). Germline loops: CDR1 LGHNA, CDR2 YNFKEQ. The CDR3 length is 15 residues. The V end lost 2 bases, the J end lost 1 base, and 12 bases lay between the germline ends. CDR3 DNA: TGTGCCAGCAGCCAAAGGGACCTTATTTCCTACGAGCAGTACTTC. Encoded protein: CASSQRDLISYEQYF.

This clonotype was detected only a few times. For the CDR3, the DNA is TGTGCCAGCAGCTTGGGAGGGGGCGCCACTGAAGCTTTCTTT. Translating gives CASSLGGGATEAFF. The rearrangement links TRBV5-5 to TRBJ1-1, with 7 bases fitting TRBD1. Trimming took 0 bases from V and 4 from J; bases not matched to a gene: 3. There are 14 residues in the CDR3. Per germline, CDR1 SGHKS and CDR2 YYEKEE (reference sequence).

This clonotype was found many times. The rearrangement uses TRBV12-3 or TRBV12-4 and TRBJ2-2; 13 positions agree with TRBD2. This CDR3 is 15 amino acids long. V was pared by 3 bases and J by 8 bases, with 3 bases of the junction left unmatched. The CDR3 region has the DNA TGTGCCAGCAGTTTGGGACTAGCGGGGTTTGGGGAGCTGTTTTTT. It is translated as CASSLGLAGFGELFF.

The CDR3 here is CASTPGQTYEQYF. The CDR3 region has the DNA TGTGCCAGCACCCCGGGACAGACCTACGAGCAGTACTTC. This sequence joins TRBV6-2 or TRBV6-3 and TRBJ2-7, with 7 positions matching TRBD1. Trimming took 7 bases from V and 2 from J; bases not matched to a gene: 5. This CDR3 spans 13 amino acids. Germline lookup yields CDR1 MNHEY and CDR2 SVGEGT.

This clonotype was seen a handful of times. V is TRBV10-3 and J is TRBJ2-5; D is unclear. CDR3 length equals 11 residues. V was pared by 7 bases and J by 3 bases, with 6 bases between. The germline V gene encodes CDR1 ENHRY and CDR2 SYGVKD. CDR3 DNA sequence: TGTGCCATCAAAAAGGAAGAGACCCAGTACTTC. Its protein is CAIKKEETQYF.